The rows below give T cell receptor beta chains drawn from one sample of a study of control samples from healthy donors and cancer patients. TCRdb's copy holds only in-frame clones and misses some; the assay was immunoSEQ multiplex PCR. Counted here are about 77,000 clones, roughly 92% occurring once; the ten biggest clones make up 5.8%. Sequencing was carried out using blood. The receptors shown here come from a woman aged 55 to 70 in good health. Each CDR3 is given with its conserved first and last residue. The order of the fields is V gene, D gene, CDR3 length, clone size, J gene, CDR3 protein, CDR3 DNA. D genes are given only for firm matches. Rows give clone size only sometimes, using once, few, many, or a class for an expanded clone.

TRBV28	-	14	-	TRBJ1-1	CASSYGGLYTEAFF	TGTGCCAGCAGTTATGGGGGGCTATATACTGAAGCTTTCTTT
TRBV24-1	-	13	-	TRBJ1-1	CATSGQENTEAFF	TGTGCCACCAGTGGGCAGGAGAACACTGAAGCTTTCTTT
TRBV27	-	11	-	TRBJ2-5	CASGLLETQYF	TGTGCCAGCGGTTTATTAGAGACCCAGTACTTC
TRBV28	TRBD1	17	-	TRBJ1-1	CASRLGQGARRSTEAFF	TGTGCCAGCAGGCTGGGGCAGGGGGCTAGAAGGAGCACTGAAGCTTTCTTT
TRBV28	TRBD2	15	-	TRBJ2-3	CASSSIGGRVDTQYF	TGTGCCAGCAGTTCCATTGGGGGGAGGGTAGATACGCAGTATTTT
TRBV19	-	16	-	TRBJ2-3	CASSINRGASTDTQYF	TGTGCCAGTAGTATCAACCGGGGGGCAAGCACAGATACGCAGTATTTT
TRBV6-2/TRBV6-3	TRBD1	14	-	TRBJ2-7	CASSPTGLFYEQYF	TGTGCCAGCAGTCCGACAGGGCTTTTTTACGAGCAGTACTTC
TRBV5-1	-	11	-	TRBJ2-5	CASRGQETQYF	TGCGCCAGCAGGGGACAAGAGACCCAGTACTTC
TRBV7-7	-	14	-	TRBJ2-3	CASSSGPNTDTQYF	TGTGCTAGCAGCTCCGGGCCTAACACAGATACGCAGTATTTT
TRBV6-4	TRBD2	14	-	TRBJ2-2	CASGTSGNTGELFF	TGTGCCAGCGGTACTAGCGGGAACACCGGGGAGCTGTTTTTT
TRBV5-5	-	11	-	TRBJ2-1	CASSLRNEQFF	TGTGCCAGCAGCTTGAGGAATGAGCAGTTCTTC
TRBV7-2	-	14	-	TRBJ2-2	CASSLDANTGELFF	TGTGCCAGCAGCTTAGACGCGAACACCGGGGAGCTGTTTTTT
TRBV7-2	-	13	-	TRBJ2-7	CASSLGLSYEQYF	TGTGCCAGCAGCTTAGGGCTTTCCTACGAGCAGTACTTC
TRBV7-9	-	14	few	TRBJ1-6	CASSSRGDNSPLHF	TGTGCCAGCAGCTCCAGGGGTGACAATTCACCCCTCCACTTT
TRBV25-1	-	13	-	TRBJ1-3	CASSGTLGNTIYF	TGTGCCAGCTCCGGGACGCTTGGAAACACCATATATTTT
TRBV2	TRBD1	17	once	TRBJ2-6	CASSEGQGLSGANVLTF	TGTGCCAGCAGTGAGGGACAGGGACTCTCTGGGGCCAACGTCCTGACTTTC
TRBV5-1	TRBD2	15	-	TRBJ2-1	CASSPLAGVSNEQFF	TGCGCCAGCTCCCCCTTAGCGGGAGTGTCAAATGAGCAGTTCTTC
TRBV4-1	-	18	-	TRBJ1-1	CASSRPPGQLVGDTEAFF	TGCGCCAGCAGCCGACCACCGGGACAACTGGTCGGGGACACTGAAGCTTTCTTT
TRBV28	TRBD2	15	-	TRBJ2-7	CASSPVRDYKGEQYF	TGTGCCAGCAGTCCCGTCCGGGACTACAAGGGCGAGCAGTACTTC
TRBV7-2	TRBD2	15	once	TRBJ2-7	CASSLGIAGGDEQYF	TGTGCCAGCAGCTTAGGAATAGCGGGAGGGGACGAGCAGTACTTC
TRBV3-1/TRBV3-2	TRBD2	14	-	TRBJ2-1	CASRSLATHNEQFF	TGTGCCAGCAGATCACTAGCGACCCACAATGAGCAGTTCTTC
TRBV14	TRBD2	18	-	TRBJ2-7	CASSQILPGTSGRSEQYF	TGTGCCAGCAGCCAAATCCTACCCGGGACTAGCGGTAGGTCCGAGCAGTACTTC
TRBV6-5	-	13	once	TRBJ2-2	CASSYKNTGELFF	TGTGCCAGCAGTTATAAGAACACCGGGGAGCTGTTTTTT
TRBV5-4	TRBD2	17	-	TRBJ2-1	CASSPKTSFGFSNEQFF	TGTGCCAGCAGCCCGAAGACTAGCTTCGGTTTCTCCAATGAGCAGTTCTTC
TRBV7-2	-	15	-	TRBJ2-2	CASSLTLSNTGELFF	TGTGCCAGCAGTTTGACACTATCGAACACCGGGGAGCTGTTTTTT
TRBV5-8	-	15	-	TRBJ2-1	CASSLAGEPYNEQFF	TGTGCCAGCAGCTTGGCGGGAGAGCCCTACAATGAGCAGTTCTTC
TRBV29-1	-	13	-	TRBJ1-1	CSGAIGLNTEAFF	TGCAGCGGGGCGATAGGTTTGAACACTGAAGCTTTCTTT
TRBV3-1/TRBV3-2	-	16	-	TRBJ2-3	CASSQGLDRSTDTQYF	TGTGCCAGCAGCCAAGGGCTAGATAGAAGCACAGATACGCAGTATTTT
TRBV5-1	TRBD1	14	-	TRBJ2-3	CAGSDRGGTDTQYF	TGCGCCGGCTCCGACAGGGGAGGAACAGATACGCAGTATTTT
TRBV24-1	TRBD1	14	-	TRBJ2-3	CATTSGTGTDTQYF	TGTGCCACCACTTCCGGGACAGGGACAGATACGCAGTATTTT
TRBV6-2/TRBV6-3	TRBD1	15	-	TRBJ2-5	CASSTGTGGQETQYF	TGTGCCAGCAGTACGGGGACAGGGGGCCAAGAGACCCAGTACTTC
TRBV10-1	TRBD1	15	-	TRBJ2-7	CASSGPRQGTYEQYF	TGCGCCAGCAGTGGACCCAGACAGGGGACCTACGAGCAGTACTTC
TRBV5-1	-	15	-	TRBJ1-1	CASSLTRPQNTEAFF	TGCGCCAGCAGCTTGACTAGGCCACAGAACACTGAAGCTTTCTTT
TRBV6-5	-	13	-	TRBJ2-5	CASIAIQGETQYF	TGTGCCAGCATCGCGATACAGGGCGAGACCCAGTACTTC
TRBV9	TRBD1	16	-	TRBJ2-1	CASSVGRGQGANEQFF	TGTGCCAGCAGCGTAGGGCGTGGACAGGGGGCTAATGAGCAGTTCTTC
TRBV30	TRBD2	12	-	TRBJ2-1	CAWSVQSGRQFF	TGTGCCTGGAGTGTACAAAGCGGGAGGCAGTTCTTC
TRBV28	TRBD2	16	once	TRBJ2-1	CASSSPGVAGPESEFF	TGTGCCAGCAGCTCCCCAGGAGTAGCGGGCCCGGAGTCCGAGTTCTTC
TRBV30	-	14	-	TRBJ2-5	CAWSTNSGQETQYF	TGTGCCTGGAGCACTAATAGCGGCCAGGAGACCCAGTACTTC
TRBV2	-	15	-	TRBJ2-6	CASSVGLSGANVLTF	TGTGCCAGCAGTGTTGGTCTCTCTGGGGCCAACGTCCTGACTTTC
TRBV27	TRBD1	13	-	TRBJ1-2	CASRGTGNYGYTF	TGTGCCAGCAGGGGGACAGGCAACTATGGCTACACCTTC
TRBV27	-	13	-	TRBJ1-3	CASRRDSGNTIYF	TGTGCCAGCCGTCGGGACTCTGGAAACACCATATATTTT
TRBV28	-	14	-	TRBJ1-2	CASSTAQGPYGYTF	TGTGCCAGCAGCACCGCTCAGGGACCCTATGGCTACACCTTC